This TCR beta chain was retrieved from a study of cytomegalovirus exposure and HLA in healthy donors. Findings and caveats of the study: Most TCR sequences were uncommon, yet certain public TCRs appeared in many donors. Of the V segments, some could not be distinguished, including TRBV6-2 and TRBV6-3, and were excluded.

The PCR employed 60 Vbeta primers together with 13 Jbeta primers. TCRdb's table, derived via immunoSEQ multiplex PCR, lists solely in-frame clones and lacks some. This table holds more than 100,000 clones, roughly 79% found once. This clone appeared a few times. The target antigen is unknown. This CDR3 contains 13 residues. With V trimmed by 5 bases and J by 3 bases, 2 bases remained unmatched. In germline, CDR1 is MNHEY, CDR2 SMNVEV (reference sequence). The sequence was obtained from a woman under 30 in good health and CMV-seronegative. The source material was PBMCs. This chain links TRBV27 with TRBJ2-7, with TRBD1 matching 9 bases. The CDR3, as DNA: TGTGCCAGCAGTCCGGGACAGGGCTACGAGCAGTACTTC. This codes for CASSPGQGYEQYF.